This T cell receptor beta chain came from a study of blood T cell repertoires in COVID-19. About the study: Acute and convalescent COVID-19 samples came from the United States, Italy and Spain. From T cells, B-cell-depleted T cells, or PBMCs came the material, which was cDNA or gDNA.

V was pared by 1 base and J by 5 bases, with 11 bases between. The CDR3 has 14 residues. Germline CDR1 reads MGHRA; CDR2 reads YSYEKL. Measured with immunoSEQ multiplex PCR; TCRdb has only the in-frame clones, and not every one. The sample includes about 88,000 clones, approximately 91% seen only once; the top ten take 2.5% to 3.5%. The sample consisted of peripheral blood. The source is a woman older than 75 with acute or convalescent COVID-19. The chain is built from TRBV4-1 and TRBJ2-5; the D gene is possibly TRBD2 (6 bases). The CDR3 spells CASSQVEGKETQYF. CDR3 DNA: TGCGCCAGCAGCCAAGTGGAGGGGAAGGAGACCCAGTACTTC.